The 16 T cell receptor beta chains below were found in one sample sequenced in a study of CD8 T cells in Susac syndrome. With random hexamers, 0.5 to 1 ug RNA was reverse transcribed. MiXCR, run by TCRdb on the immunoSEQ multiplex PCR reads, gives a single entry per CDR3 protein. This sample has around 180,000 distinct CDR3 sequences, with approximately 93% found just once. Material: CD4+ T cells from PBMCs. The receptor source for this set is a human donor with multiple sclerosis.

The chain has TRBV30 and TRBJ2-3; D is possibly TRBD2 (6 bases). In germline, CDR1 is GTSNPN, CDR2 SVGIG (reference sequence). Trimming removed 1 base from V and 0 bases from J, with 11 bases in between. The CDR3 runs to 15 residues. CDR3 loop: CAWSAPGTSTDTQYF. For the CDR3, the DNA is TGTGCCTGGAGTGCACCCGGGACTAGCACAGATACGCAGTATTTT. Looking up the rest from reference TRBV30 and TRBJ2-3 gives the full variable domain: SQTIHQWPATLVQPVGSPLSLECTVEGTSNPNLYWYRQAAGRGLQLLFYSVGIGQISSEVPQNLSASRPQDRQFILSSKKLLLSDSGFYLCAWSAPGTSTDTQYFGPGTRLTVL.

The V and J genes are TRBV5-4 and TRBJ2-1; D might be TRBD1 (6 bases). V was clipped by 1 base and J by 7 bases, with 9 bases between them. Germline CDR1 is SGHNT and CDR2 is YYREEE (reference sequence). The CDR3 is 13 amino acids. Here the CDR3 DNA reads TGTGCCAGCAGCTTGACAGGGTTAAATGAGCAGTTCTTC. Translating it yields CASSLTGLNEQFF.

V and J are TRBV6-5 and TRBJ2-7, with D unresolved. CDR3 size: 14 residues. Germline CDR1 is MNHEY and CDR2 is SVGAGI. V dropped 5 bases and J dropped 4 bases, with 15 bases sitting between them. The CDR3 DNA sequence: TGTGCCAGCAGTGCCTCCCCTTGGGAATACGAGCAGTACTTC. It is translated as CASSASPWEYEQYF.

The chain joins TRBV5-1 to TRBJ2-7, with TRBD2 identical over 12 bases. Trimming took 0 bases from V and 7 from J; bases not matched to a gene: 5. This CDR3 is built from 15 residues. The germline CDR1 and CDR2 sequences are SGHRS and YFSETQ. In DNA form, the CDR3 reads TGCGCCAGCAGCTTGGGGACTAGCGGGGTCTGGGAGCAGTACTTC. The encoded protein is CASSLGTSGVWEQYF.

The DNA for the CDR3 is TGCAGCGTTGGACGGAACAGGGGGAACTATGGCTACACCTTC. This translates into CSVGRNRGNYGYTF. The genes are TRBV29-1 and TRBJ1-2, with 8 nucleotides matching TRBD1. The CDR3 sequence is 14 residues long. Losses at the gene ends were 4 bases for V and 2 bases for J; bases not matched to a gene: 6. The germline CDR1 and CDR2 sequences are SQVTM and ANQGSEA.

The chain links TRBV12-3 or TRBV12-4 to TRBJ1-2; D ambiguous. CDR3 length equals 16 residues. Trimming pared 2 bases from V and 4 bases from J, leaving 17 bases between. The CDR3 region has the DNA TGTGCCAGCAGTTTAAGGCGGCCTTATGTGGGCTATGGCTACACCTTC. Amino acid sequence: CASSLRRPYVGYGYTF.

V and J are TRBV6-2 or TRBV6-3 and TRBJ2-7, with unresolved D. This CDR3 spans 14 amino acids. The germline V and J ends were trimmed by 6 bases and 2 bases, with 14 bases remaining between them. The germline CDR1 and CDR2 sequences are MNHEY and SVGEGT. The DNA of the CDR3 is TGTGCCAGCAGCTACCTCGTCCACCCCTACGAGCAGTACTTC. Protein sequence: CASSYLVHPYEQYF.

The genes are TRBV6-6 and TRBJ1-2, with D hard to call. V lost 2 bases and J 7 bases, leaving 14 bases between the germline ends. The CDR3 extends over 14 amino acids. The germline V gene encodes CDR1 MNHNY and CDR2 SVGAGI (reference sequence). The CDR3 loop is CASSYATSLGGYTF. The DNA for the CDR3 is TGTGCCAGCAGTTACGCCACTAGTTTGGGTGGCTACACCTTC.

The chain recombines TRBV5-1 with TRBJ2-3; TRBD2 matches 10 bases. The CDR3 has 17 amino acids. The trim removed 1 base at V and 4 bases at J, leaving 9 bases unmatched. The germline V gene has CDR1 SGHRS and CDR2 YFSETQ. Written as DNA, the CDR3 is TGCGCCAGCAGCTTGTGGAGTCTAGCGGGGGTGGCAGATACGCAGTATTTT. This translates into CASSLWSLAGVADTQYF. The entire variable domain, with the rest obtained from reference TRBV5-1 and TRBJ2-3, is as follows: KAGVTQTPRYLIKTRGQQVTLSCSPISGHRSVSWYQQTPGQGLQFLFEYFSETQRNKGNFPGRFSGRQFSNSRSEMNVSTLELGDSALYLCASSLWSLAGVADTQYFGPGTRLTVL.

This clonotype was recorded only once. This chain connects TRBV18 to TRBJ2-1; a weak D match, TRBD2 (5 bases). Trimming left V 0 bases short and J 0 bases short, with 15 bases between. The V gene's germline CDR1 is KGHSH and CDR2 LQKENI. This CDR3 spans 18 amino acids. CDR3 bases: TGTGCCAGCTCACCACCCCTTCTTCTCCGGGGCTCCTACAATGAGCAGTTCTTC. It specifies CASSPPLLLRGSYNEQFF.

The table lists this clonotype with a count of one. The V call is TRBV5-6, the J call TRBJ2-2; the D gene is possibly TRBD2 (5 bases). The germline gives CDR1 SGHDT, CDR2 YYEEEE. V shed 2 bases and J shed 4 bases, with 9 bases lying between them. There are 14 residues in the CDR3. The CDR3 coding sequence is TGTGCCAGCAGCTTCGGGATGCTCACCGGGGAGCTGTTTTTT. Translated: CASSFGMLTGELFF.

The chain carries TRBV24-1 and TRBJ1-2, with a tentative D call TRBD1 (5 bases). V was trimmed by 6 bases and J by 4 bases, leaving 8 bases between them. This CDR3 is built from 12 residues. Germline-derived CDR1 and CDR2 are KGHDR and SFDVKD. The CDR3 nucleotides are TGTGCCACCAGTCAGGGCAGCTATGGCTACACCTTC. Amino acids: CATSQGSYGYTF.

This rearrangement joins TRBV11-2 to TRBJ1-2; D may be TRBD1 (5 bases). Germline V gene sequence: CDR1 SGHAT, CDR2 FQNNGV. CDR3 length equals 14 residues. V lost 1 base and J 4 bases, leaving 10 bases between the germline ends. CDR3 bases: TGTGCCAGCAGCTTAGGGGGGTTTATCTATGGCTACACCTTC. Its translation is CASSLGGFIYGYTF.

The rearrangement uses TRBV9 and TRBJ2-5, with TRBD2 identical over 12 bases. V shed 4 bases, J shed 3 bases, and the junction held 7 bases outside the gene matches. The CDR3 has 16 amino acids. In germline, CDR1 is SGDLS, CDR2 YYNGEE. The CDR3 reads CASSTLAGGKKETQYF. The CDR3 bases are TGTGCCAGCAGCACGCTAGCGGGAGGGAAAAAAGAGACCCAGTACTTC.

The rearrangement uses TRBV10-3 and TRBJ1-1; D possibly corresponds to TRBD1 (6 bases). The CDR3 has 13 amino acids. The germline V gene encodes CDR1 ENHRY and CDR2 SYGVKD. Deletions cut 5 bases from V and 4 bases from J, with 11 bases between. CDR3 sequence (DNA): TGTGCCATCAGTACCGAGGGGGGCACTGAAGCTTTCTTT. It translates to CAISTEGGTEAFF.

The rearrangement joins TRBV5-6 to TRBJ2-7; D remains unclear. V was cut by 4 bases and J by 2 bases, with 13 bases left in between. Per the germline V gene, CDR1 is SGHDT and CDR2 is YYEEEE. The CDR3 sequence is 14 residues long. The CDR3 loop is CASSLRTRAYEQYF. The DNA of the CDR3 is TGTGCCAGCAGCCTCCGGACCCGAGCCTACGAGCAGTACTTC.